Following are 14 T cell receptor beta chains from one sample sequenced in a study of T cells in Graves' hyperthyroidism and ophthalmopathy. The source material, RNA transcripts, was used to amplify TCR beta CDR3 regions. A first-round RT-PCR of the TCR CDR3 used the HTBI primer set. TCRdb reprocessed the multiplex PCR reads with MiXCR, giving one entry per CDR3 protein. The sample has 490,000 or so distinct CDR3 sequences; about 16% are singletons. The sequenced material came from blood. All receptors come from a woman in her twenties or thirties with Graves' ophthalmopathy.

This clonotype appeared once. This sequence may be a read error, since a much larger clone differs from it by one base. V usage is TRBV12-3 or TRBV12-4 and J usage is TRBJ2-7; TRBD1 might be the D (6 bases). The CDR3 consists of 15 residues. Trimming cost V 6 bases and J 3 bases, with 18 bases left between them. DNA of the CDR3: TGTGCCAGCAGCCTCACATTCCAACAGGGCTACGAGCAGTACTTC. It codes for CASSLTFQQGYEQYF.

This sequence joins TRBV19 and TRBJ1-1; 7 bases fit TRBD1. The CDR3 has 16 residues. V trimming: 7 bases; J trimming: 4 bases; junction bases outside the gene matches: 15. CDR1 and CDR2 from the germline V gene are LNHDA and SQIVND (reference sequence). CDR3 DNA sequence: TGTGCCAGTACCTCACGACAGGGCACCCCTGGCACTGAAGCTTTCTTT. It specifies CASTSRQGTPGTEAFF.

This clonotype was seen repeatedly, ten times or more. V usage is TRBV28 and J usage is TRBJ2-7; 10 bases line up with TRBD2. V was pared by 3 bases and J by 2 bases, with 4 bases of the junction left unmatched. Germline V gives CDR1 MDHEN, CDR2 SYDVKM. The CDR3 consists of 15 residues. The CDR3, as DNA: TGTGCCAGCAGTTTTAAGGGACTAGCGACCTACGAGCAGTACTTC. Protein: CASSFKGLATYEQYF.

This clonotype appeared a single time. V gene TRBV10-1 combines with J gene TRBJ2-4; D call uncertain. This CDR3 comprises 16 residues. V lost 3 bases to trimming and J lost 0 bases, with 12 bases between them. The germline CDR1 and CDR2 sequences are WNHNN and SYGVQD (reference sequence). In nucleotides, the CDR3 is TGCGCCAGCAGTGATATGGTTGTCCTAGCCAAAAACATTCAGTACTTC. This gives the protein CASSDMVVLAKNIQYF.

This clonotype was seen many times. The rearrangement links TRBV15 to TRBJ2-1, with D hard to call. Germline assignment: CDR1 LNHNV and CDR2 YYDKDF (reference sequence). V lost 0 bases and J lost 0, with 6 bases in between. CDR3 size: 15 residues. CDR3: CATSRDFSSYNEQFF. CDR3 nucleotide sequence: TGTGCCACCAGCAGAGATTTCAGCTCCTACAATGAGCAGTTCTTC.

This clonotype was picked up many times. The rearrangement uses TRBV7-2 and TRBJ2-1, with D possibly matching TRBD1 (5 bases). The CDR3 totals 14 residues. Looked up from germline, CDR1 is SGHTA and CDR2 is FQGNSA. V lost 5 bases to trimming and J lost 3 bases, with 11 bases between them. CDR3 coding DNA: TGTGCCAGCAGCCGGACACGGGTCTACAATGAGCAGTTCTTC. It yields the protein CASSRTRVYNEQFF.

About this clonotype: With a much larger clone just one base away, this may be a read error. The chain links TRBV3-1 to TRBJ1-4; a weak D match, TRBD1 (5 bases). Germline lookup yields CDR1 LGHDT and CDR2 YNNKEL (reference sequence). The CDR3 extends over 13 amino acids. CDR3 nucleotide sequence: TGTGCCAGCAGGCCGGGACGGAATGAAAAACCGTTTTTT. This translates into CASRPGRNEKPFF.

This clonotype was counted a few times. The rearrangement uses TRBV20-1 and TRBJ1-4, with TRBD1 matching 8 bases. The length of the CDR3 is 15 residues. The germline V gene encodes CDR1 DFQATT and CDR2 SNEGSKA (reference sequence). The V segment lost 5 bases and the J segment 6 bases; nucleotides outside the gene matches: 11. The CDR3 loop reads CSAPSPGTGDEKLFF. The CDR3 region has the DNA TGCAGTGCTCCATCCCCCGGGACAGGTGATGAAAAACTGTTTTTT.

CDR3 region: CASRSLGENGQYF. The CDR3 DNA reads TGTGCCAGCAGGTCCCTGGGCGAGAACGGGCAGTACTTC. V gene TRBV6-2 or TRBV6-3 combines with J gene TRBJ2-7; D call uncertain. V lost 6 bases, J lost 9 bases, and 18 bases lay in between. The CDR3 runs 13 residues. From germline, CDR1 is MNHEY and CDR2 SVGEGT.

This clonotype occurred many times. V usage is TRBV6-2 or TRBV6-3 and J usage is TRBJ2-1; D not certain. Per germline, CDR1 MNHEY and CDR2 SVGEGT. The germline V and J ends were trimmed by 1 base and 8 bases, with 24 bases remaining between them. This CDR3 is built from 18 residues. The CDR3 protein is CASSYFPPTLSNRDEQFF. The CDR3 DNA follows: TGTGCCAGCAGTTACTTCCCTCCAACGTTAAGCAATAGGGATGAGCAGTTCTTC.

This chain uses TRBV30 with TRBJ2-1; tentative D call: TRBD2 (6 bases). There are 13 residues in the CDR3. CDR1 and CDR2 from the germline V gene are GTSNPN and SVGIG (reference sequence). V lost 4 bases and J 5 bases, leaving 12 bases between the germline ends. CDR3 in amino acids: CAWIAEGNNEQFF. The CDR3 region has the DNA TGTGCCTGGATAGCGGAAGGAAACAATGAGCAGTTCTTC.

CDR3 DNA: TGTGCCAGCATCGGAGCTCCCTCCTACGAGCAGTACTTC. Amino acid sequence: CASIGAPSYEQYF. The V gene is TRBV6-2 or TRBV6-3, the J gene TRBJ2-7; D call uncertain. The CDR3 is 13 amino acids. The germline V gene has CDR1 MNHEY and CDR2 SVGEGT. With 7 bases removed from V and 0 bases from J, the gap between germline ends came to 10 bases.

The CDR3 sequence is CASRTSSGQVKRETQYF. CDR3 sequence (DNA): TGTGCCAGCAGGACGTCCTCAGGACAGGTTAAACGGGAGACCCAGTACTTC. This chain joins TRBV6-1 and TRBJ2-5, with 7 bases that match TRBD1. In germline, CDR1 is MNHNS, CDR2 SASEGT. This CDR3 is built from 17 residues. After removal of 6 bases from V and 5 bases from J, the junction contained 18 bases not matched to a gene.

This clonotype was detected once. This rearrangement joins TRBV19 to TRBJ1-5, with D uncertain. This CDR3 contains 12 residues. Trimming cost V 5 bases and J 4 bases, with 6 bases left between them. The germline CDR1 and CDR2 sequences are LNHDA and SQIVND (reference sequence). For the CDR3, the DNA is TGTGCCAGTAGTCCTAAAAATCAGCCCCAGCATTTT. This codes for CASSPKNQPQHF.